The T cell receptor beta chain under discussion was sequenced for a study of T-cell reconstitution after alpha-beta-depleted transplantation in children. This clonotype was detected many times. The CDR3 is 16 residues long. The trim removed 0 bases at V and 7 bases at J, leaving 12 bases unmatched. Germline-derived CDR1 and CDR2 are DFQATT and SNEGSKA (reference sequence). TCRbeta library preparation incorporated unique molecular identifiers. TCRdb re-analysed the PCR reads in MiXCR, keeping a single row per CDR3 protein. This table has 150,000 to 200,000 distinct CDR3 sequences, about 6.3% appearing once.

V gene TRBV20-1 combines with J gene TRBJ1-5; 7 positions match TRBD1. Sample: PBMCs from the stem cell graft donor, taken from the stem cell graft. The TCR comes from a human donor who donated a stem cell graft to a child with Wiskott-Aldrich syndrome. The DNA for the CDR3 is TGCAGTGCTAGAGATCTGGAGGGGGCTGTGGGACAGCCCCAGCATTTT. Protein: CSARDLEGAVGQPQHF.